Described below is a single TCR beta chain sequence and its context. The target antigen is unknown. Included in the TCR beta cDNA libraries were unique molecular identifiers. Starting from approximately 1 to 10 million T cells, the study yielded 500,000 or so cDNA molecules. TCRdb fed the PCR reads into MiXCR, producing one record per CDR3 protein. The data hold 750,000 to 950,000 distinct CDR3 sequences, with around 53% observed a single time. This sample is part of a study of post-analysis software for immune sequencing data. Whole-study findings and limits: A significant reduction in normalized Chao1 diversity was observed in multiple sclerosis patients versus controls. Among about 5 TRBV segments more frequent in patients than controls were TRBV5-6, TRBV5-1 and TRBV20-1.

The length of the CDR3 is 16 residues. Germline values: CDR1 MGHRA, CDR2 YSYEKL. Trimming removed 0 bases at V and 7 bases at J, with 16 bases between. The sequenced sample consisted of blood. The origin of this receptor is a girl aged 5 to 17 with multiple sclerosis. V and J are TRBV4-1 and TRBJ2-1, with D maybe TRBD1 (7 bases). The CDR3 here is CASSQEGGGGGNEQFF. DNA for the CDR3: TGCGCCAGCAGCCAAGAAGGAGGGGGCGGTGGGAATGAGCAGTTCTTC.